A selection of T cell receptor beta chains follows, all from one sample in a study of blood T cells in healthy people across ages. TCRdb re-called the 5' RACE reads with MiXCR, one entry per CDR3 protein. The profile shows about 1.5 million distinct CDR3 sequences, approximately 43% of them singletons. The sequencing sample was made of blood. The receptors come from a woman between 18 and 29 years old in good health. The CDR3 runs from the conserved cysteine through the conserved F or W. Each record gives: V gene, clone size, J gene, D gene, CDR3 protein, CDR3 DNA. The D gene is left open where the match is weak. Rows give clone size only sometimes, using once, few, many, or a class for an expanded clone.

V: TRBV21-1
size: .
J: TRBJ2-5
D: .
CDR3: CASSKALQRRVETQYF
DNA: TGTGCCAGCAGCAAAGCCCTCCAGCGGAGGGTGGAGACCCAGTACTTC

V: TRBV7-9
size: .
J: TRBJ2-7
D: .
CDR3: CASSLELGIDEQYF
DNA: TGTGCCAGCAGCTTAGAGTTGGGGATCGATGAGCAGTACTTC

V: TRBV12-3/TRBV12-4
size: .
J: TRBJ1-2
D: .
CDR3: CASSCDRRGGYTF
DNA: TGTGCCAGCAGTTGTGACCGCCGGGGAGGCTACACCTTC

V: TRBV7-2
size: .
J: TRBJ1-1
D: .
CDR3: CASSLMRGAFF
DNA: TGTGCCAGCAGCTTAATGCGGGGGGCTTTCTTT

V: TRBV29-1
size: .
J: TRBJ1-2
D: .
CDR3: CSVEALGKNYGYTF
DNA: TGCAGCGTGGAAGCGTTAGGGAAGAACTATGGCTACACCTTC

V: TRBV7-9
size: .
J: TRBJ2-5
D: .
CDR3: CASSPPDQETQYF
DNA: TGTGCCAGCAGCCCCCCTGACCAAGAGACCCAGTACTTC

V: TRBV5-1
size: few
J: TRBJ2-5
D: .
CDR3: CASSFPGGSQETQYF
DNA: TGCGCCAGCAGCTTCCCCGGAGGGAGTCAAGAGACCCAGTACTTC

V: TRBV7-2
size: .
J: TRBJ2-5
D: TRBD2
CDR3: CASSRTGTSEETQYF
DNA: TGTGCCAGCAGCCGGACCGGGACTAGCGAAGAGACCCAGTACTTC

V: TRBV5-1
size: few
J: TRBJ2-1
D: .
CDR3: CASSGVSVSNEQFF
DNA: TGCGCCAGCAGCGGTGTGTCAGTTAGTAATGAGCAGTTCTTC

V: TRBV20-1
size: few
J: TRBJ2-7
D: TRBD2
CDR3: CSAPRTSANEQYF
DNA: TGCAGTGCTCCTCGGACTAGTGCCAATGAGCAGTACTTC

V: TRBV7-8
size: .
J: TRBJ2-1
D: TRBD1
CDR3: CASSFGRGRTGGGKQFF
DNA: TGTGCCAGCAGCTTCGGTCGCGGAAGGACAGGGGGGGGTAAGCAGTTCTTC

V: TRBV2
size: .
J: TRBJ1-2
D: TRBD1
CDR3: CASSERGTGSNYGYTF
DNA: TGTGCCAGCAGTGAAAGGGGGACAGGGAGTAACTATGGCTACACCTTC

V: TRBV4-1
size: .
J: TRBJ2-7
D: .
CDR3: CASSSPTQSGANEQYF
DNA: TGCGCCAGCAGCTCCCCGACCCAGTCTGGGGCCAACGAGCAGTACTTC

V: TRBV9
size: .
J: TRBJ1-1
D: .
CDR3: CASSGDPSTEAFF
DNA: TGTGCCAGCAGCGGGGACCCTAGCACTGAAGCTTTCTTT

V: TRBV5-1
size: .
J: TRBJ2-3
D: TRBD1
CDR3: CASSPSSGQYTDTQYF
DNA: TGCGCCAGCAGCCCCTCCTCGGGACAGTACACAGATACGCAGTATTTT

V: TRBV29-1
size: .
J: TRBJ1-2
D: .
CDR3: CSVFKDGDYGYTF
DNA: TGCAGCGTTTTTAAGGACGGGGACTATGGCTACACCTTC

V: TRBV6-2/TRBV6-3
size: .
J: TRBJ2-2
D: TRBD1
CDR3: CASRSTGDSGELFF
DNA: TGTGCCAGCAGATCGACAGGGGACTCTGGGGAGCTGTTTTTT

V: TRBV10-2
size: .
J: TRBJ2-1
D: .
CDR3: CATQDLRDEQFF
DNA: TGCGCCACCCAGGATCTCCGGGATGAGCAGTTCTTC

V: TRBV5-1
size: .
J: TRBJ2-7
D: TRBD1
CDR3: CASSLETGGTSYEQYF
DNA: TGCGCCAGCAGCTTGGAGACAGGGGGGACCTCCTACGAGCAGTACTTC

V: TRBV18
size: .
J: TRBJ1-4
D: .
CDR3: CASSPGLPATNEKLFF
DNA: TGTGCCAGCTCACCAGGGCTACCGGCAACTAATGAAAAACTGTTTTTT

V: TRBV6-5
size: few
J: TRBJ2-7
D: .
CDR3: CASSWSPRAEQYF
DNA: TGTGCCAGCAGTTGGTCCCCTCGGGCCGAGCAGTACTTC

V: TRBV12-3/TRBV12-4
size: few
J: TRBJ2-7
D: .
CDR3: CASSFVADSYEQYF
DNA: TGTGCCAGCAGTTTTGTAGCGGACTCCTACGAGCAGTACTTC

V: TRBV7-9
size: few
J: TRBJ1-2
D: .
CDR3: CASSFRPQRLTNYGYTF
DNA: TGTGCCAGCAGCTTTCGGCCACAGCGGCTAACCAACTATGGCTACACCTTC

V: TRBV7-2
size: few
J: TRBJ2-7
D: .
CDR3: CASSSRTPSYEQYF
DNA: TGTGCCAGCAGCTCCCGGACTCCTTCCTACGAGCAGTACTTC

V: TRBV20-1
size: .
J: TRBJ2-7
D: TRBD2
CDR3: CSAPDHSGSSYEQYF
DNA: TGCAGTGCCCCAGACCATAGCGGGAGCTCCTACGAGCAGTACTTC

V: TRBV29-1
size: few
J: TRBJ2-5
D: .
CDR3: CSVESPGASQAETQYF
DNA: TGCAGCGTTGAATCTCCCGGGGCCTCACAGGCAGAGACCCAGTACTTC

V: TRBV7-2
size: .
J: TRBJ2-7
D: .
CDR3: CASSLVGSSCEQYF
DNA: TGTGCCAGCAGCTTAGTGGGCAGCTCCTGCGAGCAGTACTTC

V: TRBV19
size: .
J: TRBJ2-7
D: TRBD1
CDR3: CASSPIVGTGAYEQYF
DNA: TGTGCCAGTAGCCCTATAGTTGGGACAGGGGCCTACGAGCAGTACTTC

V: TRBV4-1
size: .
J: TRBJ2-2
D: TRBD2
CDR3: CASSEPEGLAGSGELFF
DNA: TGCGCCAGCAGCGAGCCCGAGGGACTAGCGGGTTCCGGGGAGCTGTTTTTT

V: TRBV4-2
size: .
J: TRBJ1-3
D: .
CDR3: CASSLMDSFGNTIYF
DNA: TGTGCCAGCAGCCTCATGGACAGTTTCGGAAACACCATATATTTT

V: TRBV7-8
size: once
J: TRBJ2-1
D: TRBD1
CDR3: CASSLGDRVKQFF
DNA: TGTGCCAGCAGCTTAGGGGACAGGGTTAAGCAGTTCTTC

V: TRBV20-1
size: .
J: TRBJ1-2
D: .
CDR3: CSARMSESRGYTF
DNA: TGCAGTGCTAGAATGTCTGAGAGTCGAGGCTACACCTTC